The TCR beta chain described here comes from a study of blood T cell repertoires in COVID-19. Looking at the study overall: Sites across the United States, Italy and Spain contributed samples from acute and convalescent COVID-19.

Participant age was roughly 18 to 100 years, and participants resided in fewer than 30 US areas. In assigning cohorts, the study relied on participant-reported clinical history. Per the study methods: Reference gene primer amplification yielded estimated nucleated cell counts. Profiled with immunoSEQ multiplex PCR; TCRdb holds only in-frame clones, not every one. From that table come the V and J calls and clone size; the DNA was used to work out D and trimming. The sample consists of hundreds of thousands of clones, approximately 88% of them appearing once. The receptor comes from a woman aged 40-49 years with acute COVID-19. Sequences were obtained from PBMCs or T cells enriched from blood (not recorded which).

CDR3 in DNA: TGTGCCTGGAGACCTCCGGGACTAGTTACAGATACGCAGTATTTT. This codes for CAWRPPGLVTDTQYF. V gene TRBV30 combines with J gene TRBJ2-3; 8 positions match TRBD2. This CDR3 spans 15 amino acids. Trimming at V came to 3 bases and at J to 3 bases, leaving 8 bases not matched to a gene. Germline CDR1 reads GTSNPN; CDR2 reads SVGIG (reference sequence).